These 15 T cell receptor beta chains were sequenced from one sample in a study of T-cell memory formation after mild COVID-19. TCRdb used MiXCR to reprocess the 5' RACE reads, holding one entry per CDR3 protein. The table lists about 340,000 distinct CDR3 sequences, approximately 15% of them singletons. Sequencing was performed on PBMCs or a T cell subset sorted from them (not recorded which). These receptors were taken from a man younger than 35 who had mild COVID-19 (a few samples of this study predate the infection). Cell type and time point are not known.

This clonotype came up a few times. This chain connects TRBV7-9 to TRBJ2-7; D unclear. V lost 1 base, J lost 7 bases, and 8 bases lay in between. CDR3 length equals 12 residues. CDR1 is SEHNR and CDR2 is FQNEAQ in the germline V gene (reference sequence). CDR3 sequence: CASSLVGVEQYV. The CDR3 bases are TGTGCCAGCAGCTTAGTTGGGGTAGAGCAGTACGTC.

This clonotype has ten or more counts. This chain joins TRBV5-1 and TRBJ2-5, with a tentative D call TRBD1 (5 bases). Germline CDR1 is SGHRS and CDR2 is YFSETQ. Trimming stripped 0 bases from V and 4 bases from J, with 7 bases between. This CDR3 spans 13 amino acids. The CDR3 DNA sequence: TGCGCCAGCAGCTTGGGGGGCCTAGAGACCCAGTACTTC. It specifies CASSLGGLETQYF. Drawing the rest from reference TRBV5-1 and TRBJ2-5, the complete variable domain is KAGVTQTPRYLIKTRGQQVTLSCSPISGHRSVSWYQQTPGQGLQFLFEYFSETQRNKGNFPGRFSGRQFSNSRSEMNVSTLELGDSALYLCASSLGGLETQYFGPGTRLLVL.

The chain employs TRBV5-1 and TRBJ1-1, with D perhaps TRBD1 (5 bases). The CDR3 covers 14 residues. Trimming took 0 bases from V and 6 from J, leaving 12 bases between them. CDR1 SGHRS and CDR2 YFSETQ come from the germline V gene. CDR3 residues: CASSLARGLAEAFF. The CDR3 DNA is TGCGCCAGCAGCTTGGCCCGGGGCTTGGCTGAAGCTTTCTTT.

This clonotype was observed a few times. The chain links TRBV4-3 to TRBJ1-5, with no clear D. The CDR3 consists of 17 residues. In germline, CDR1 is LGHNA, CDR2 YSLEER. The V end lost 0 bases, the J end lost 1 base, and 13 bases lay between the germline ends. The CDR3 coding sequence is TGCGCCAGCAGCCAAGATCTTGAACTCCGCAGCAATCAGCCCCAGCATTTT. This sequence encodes CASSQDLELRSNQPQHF.

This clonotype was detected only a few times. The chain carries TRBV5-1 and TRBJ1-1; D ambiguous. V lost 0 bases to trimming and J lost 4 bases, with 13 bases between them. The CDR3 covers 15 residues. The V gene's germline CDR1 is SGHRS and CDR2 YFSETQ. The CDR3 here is CASSLDLTSGTEAFF. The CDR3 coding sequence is TGCGCCAGCAGCTTGGATCTCACCTCGGGCACTGAAGCTTTCTTT.

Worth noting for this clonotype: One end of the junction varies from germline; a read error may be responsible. The CDR3 coding sequence is TGTGCTAGCAGCGGACAGGGGGCCACCAACGGGGAGCTGTTTTTT. Amino acid sequence: CASSGQGATNGELFF. The chain recombines TRBV7-7 with TRBJ2-2; TRBD1 matches at 11 bases. Germline V gene data show CDR1 as SSHAT and CDR2 as FNYEAQ (reference sequence). This CDR3 contains 15 residues.

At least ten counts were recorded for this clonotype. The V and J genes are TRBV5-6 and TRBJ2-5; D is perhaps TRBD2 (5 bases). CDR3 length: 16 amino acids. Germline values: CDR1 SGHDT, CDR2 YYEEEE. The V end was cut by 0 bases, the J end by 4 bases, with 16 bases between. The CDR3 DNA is TGTGCCAGCAGCTTGGGAGGGCGAGGCGATCCAGAGACCCAGTACTTC. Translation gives CASSLGGRGDPETQYF.

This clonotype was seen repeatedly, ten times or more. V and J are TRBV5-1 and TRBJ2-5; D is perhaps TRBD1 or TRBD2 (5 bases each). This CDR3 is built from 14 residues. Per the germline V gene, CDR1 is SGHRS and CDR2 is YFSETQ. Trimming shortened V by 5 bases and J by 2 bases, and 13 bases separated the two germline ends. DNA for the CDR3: TGCGCCAGCAGGGGGCTAACGGGGCAAGAGACCCAGTACTTC. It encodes CASRGLTGQETQYF.

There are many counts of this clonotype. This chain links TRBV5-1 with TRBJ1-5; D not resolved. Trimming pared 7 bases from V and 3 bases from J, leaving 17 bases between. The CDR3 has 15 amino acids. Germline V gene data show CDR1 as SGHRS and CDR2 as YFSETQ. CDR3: CASRTLGHSNQPQHF. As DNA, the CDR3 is TGCGCCAGCCGAACCTTAGGGCATTCCAATCAGCCCCAGCATTTT.

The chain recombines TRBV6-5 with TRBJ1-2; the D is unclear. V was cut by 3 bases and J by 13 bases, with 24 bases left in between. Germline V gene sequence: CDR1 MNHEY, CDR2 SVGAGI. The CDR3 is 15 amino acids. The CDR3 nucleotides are TGTGCCAGCAGTTATGGGTTCGGGTATGGCTATCTCCTCACCTTC. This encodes CASSYGFGYGYLLTF.

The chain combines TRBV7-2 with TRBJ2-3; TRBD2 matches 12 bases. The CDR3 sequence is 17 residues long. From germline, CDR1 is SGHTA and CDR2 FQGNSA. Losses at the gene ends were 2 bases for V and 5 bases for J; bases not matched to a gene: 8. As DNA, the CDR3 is TGTGCCAGCAGCTTACTGGGGACTAGCGGGTGGCGAGATACGCAGTATTTT. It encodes CASSLLGTSGWRDTQYF.

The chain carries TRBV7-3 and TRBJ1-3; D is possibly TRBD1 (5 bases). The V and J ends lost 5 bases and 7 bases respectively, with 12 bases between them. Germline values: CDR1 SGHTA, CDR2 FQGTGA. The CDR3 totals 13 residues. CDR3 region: CASSPGRGNTIYF. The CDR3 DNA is TGTGCCAGCAGCCCAGGGCGGGGTAACACCATATATTTT.

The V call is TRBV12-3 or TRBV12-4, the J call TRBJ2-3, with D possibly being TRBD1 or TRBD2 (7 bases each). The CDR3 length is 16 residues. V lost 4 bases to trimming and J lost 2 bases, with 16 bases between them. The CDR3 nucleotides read TGTGCCAGCAGTTCCCAGGGGGGGGTCTCCACAGATACGCAGTATTTT. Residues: CASSSQGGVSTDTQYF.

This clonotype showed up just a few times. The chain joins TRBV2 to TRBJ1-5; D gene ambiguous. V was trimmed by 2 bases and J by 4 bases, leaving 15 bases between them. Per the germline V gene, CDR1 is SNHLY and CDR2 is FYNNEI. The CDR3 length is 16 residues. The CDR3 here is CASSESVRAPNQPQHF. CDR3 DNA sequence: TGTGCCAGCAGTGAATCCGTACGGGCCCCGAATCAGCCCCAGCATTTT.

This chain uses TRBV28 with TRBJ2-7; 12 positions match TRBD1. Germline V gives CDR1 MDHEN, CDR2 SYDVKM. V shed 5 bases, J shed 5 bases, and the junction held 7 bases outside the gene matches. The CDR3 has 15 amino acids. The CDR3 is CASSTGGTGGDEQYF. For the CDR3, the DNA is TGTGCCAGCAGTACCGGCGGGACAGGGGGCGACGAGCAGTACTTC.